Below, one TCR beta chain is given with its context. The antigen is not known. The data were obtained in a study of OX40 agonist ivuxolimab in advanced cancers. The wider study: Ivuxolimab was delivered to patients intravenously every 2 weeks at doses spanning 0.01 to 10 mg/kg. Whole-study results and caveats: Both CD4+ and CD8+ T cell populations in blood had undergone clonal expansion by week 6 at 0.1 to 3.0 mg/kg.

Assay: immunoSEQ multiplex PCR; the TCRdb copy retains only in-frame clones and omits some. The sample includes about 70,000 clones, 80% to 95% of them seen just once. A history of autoimmune disease or systemic immunosuppression excluded patients. CDR1 is SGDLS and CDR2 is YYNGEE in the germline V gene. The CDR3 runs 15 residues. This TCR derives from an adult with an advanced solid tumor such as melanoma, head and neck, liver or kidney cancer. Sequencing was performed on CD4+ or CD8+ T cells sorted from blood, taken in a trial of the OX40 agonist ivuxolimab. J is TRBJ2-5 and V is TRBV9; D unresolved. The end of the DNA fits TRBJ2-7 better, so the J call may be wrong. The CDR3 DNA reads TGTGCCAGCAGCGTAGGCACCCCCAACTCCTACGAGCAGTACTTC. Residues: CASSVGTPNSYEQYF.